The following is a T cell receptor (beta chain) sequence with its context. Antigen unknown. These data come from a study of OX40 agonist ivuxolimab in advanced cancers. The wider study: Recorded diagnoses for dose-escalation patients were hepatocellular carcinoma, melanoma, renal cell or head and neck cancer. Partial response was recorded in three patients: one hepatocellular carcinoma and two cutaneous melanoma cases. General observations from the study: Not determined was the antigen specificity of the expanded peripheral T cells. Among patients with partial responses at 0.1-3.0 mg/kg, clonal expansion was among the lowest.

The protocol was immunoSEQ multiplex PCR, while the TCRdb copy is restricted to in-frame clones and leaves out a portion. The top ten clones hold 10% of a sample with more than 40,000 clones, approximately 87% of them seen once. The sample consisted of CD4+ or CD8+ T cells sorted from blood, taken in a trial of the OX40 agonist ivuxolimab. The TCR sequence derives from an adult with an advanced solid tumor such as melanoma, head and neck, liver or kidney cancer.

Here the CDR3 reads CASSPPYTGGTEAFF. The CDR3 region has the DNA TGTGCCAGCTCACCACCTTACACAGGGGGCACTGAAGCTTTCTTT. The chain is built from TRBV18 and TRBJ1-1, with 8 bases lining up with TRBD1. The CDR3 runs 15 residues. V gave up 0 bases and J gave up 4 bases; unmatched junction bases: 4. From germline, CDR1 is KGHSH and CDR2 LQKENI.